This T cell receptor beta chain was captured by sequencing in a study of blood T cells in healthy people across ages. Trimming left V 1 base short and J 2 bases short, with 5 bases between. Per germline, CDR1 LNHNV and CDR2 YYDKDF (reference sequence). The CDR3 is made up of 13 amino acids. Total RNA amounts of at least 5 micrograms were extracted per sample. Next came a second PCR, run for about 7 to 12 cycles, which used a sample-barcoded 5' primer along with a J-beta primer mix. One entry per CDR3 protein results from TCRdb running MiXCR on the 5' RACE reads. The data contain over a million distinct CDR3 sequences, approximately 40% of them singletons.

Source material: blood. The clonotype originates from a young woman in good health. This chain joins TRBV15 and TRBJ1-2; no firm D call. CDR3 nucleotides: TGTGCCACCAGCAGAGGATCCAACTATGGCTACACCTTC. As protein: CATSRGSNYGYTF.